This T cell receptor beta chain was found in a study of shared clonotypes between healthy human individuals. The method was immunoSEQ multiplex PCR; TCRdb's version includes in-frame clones alone and lacks a portion of them. This sample carries about 92,000 clones, 60% to 75% of them seen once, and the ten largest clones take 45% to 55%. Germline loops: CDR1 SGHRS, CDR2 YFSETQ. V was clipped by 2 bases and J by 1 base, with 12 bases between them. The CDR3 runs 15 residues. Sequenced material: memory CD8+ T cells sorted from blood. Regarding subset: CD45RO+ cells pooled with CCR7-negative TemRA cells. The origin of this receptor is a man under 40 in good health. The chain employs TRBV5-1 and TRBJ1-1; D is unclear. CDR3 protein: CASSFYGGSNTEAFF. CDR3 nucleotide sequence: TGCGCCAGCAGCTTTTACGGAGGATCGAACACTGAAGCTTTCTTT.